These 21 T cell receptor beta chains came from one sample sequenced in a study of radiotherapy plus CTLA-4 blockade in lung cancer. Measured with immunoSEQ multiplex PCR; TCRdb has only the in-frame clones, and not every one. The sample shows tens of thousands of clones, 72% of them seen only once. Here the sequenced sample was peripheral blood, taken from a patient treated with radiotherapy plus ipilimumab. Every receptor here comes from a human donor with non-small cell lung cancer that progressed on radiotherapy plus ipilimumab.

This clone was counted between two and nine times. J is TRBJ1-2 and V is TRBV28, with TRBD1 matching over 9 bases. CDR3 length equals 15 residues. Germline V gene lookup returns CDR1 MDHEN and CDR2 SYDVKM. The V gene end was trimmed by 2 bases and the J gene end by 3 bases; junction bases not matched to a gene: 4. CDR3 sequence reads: CASSLVTGGDYGYTF. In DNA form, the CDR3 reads TGTGCCAGCAGTTTAGTGACAGGGGGTGACTATGGCTACACCTTC.

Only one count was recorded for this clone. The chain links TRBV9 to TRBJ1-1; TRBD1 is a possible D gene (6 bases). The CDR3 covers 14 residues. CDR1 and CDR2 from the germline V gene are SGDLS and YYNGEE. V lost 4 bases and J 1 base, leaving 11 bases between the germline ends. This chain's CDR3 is CASSPPDRNTEAFF. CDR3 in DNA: TGTGCCAGCAGCCCCCCGGACAGGAACACTGAAGCTTTCTTT.

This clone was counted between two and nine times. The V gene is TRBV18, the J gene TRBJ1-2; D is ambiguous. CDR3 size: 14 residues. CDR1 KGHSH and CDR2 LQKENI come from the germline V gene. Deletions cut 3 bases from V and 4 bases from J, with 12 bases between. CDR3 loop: CASSPGESRYGYTF. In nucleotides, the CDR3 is TGTGCCAGCTCACCCGGGGAGAGCCGCTATGGCTACACCTTC.

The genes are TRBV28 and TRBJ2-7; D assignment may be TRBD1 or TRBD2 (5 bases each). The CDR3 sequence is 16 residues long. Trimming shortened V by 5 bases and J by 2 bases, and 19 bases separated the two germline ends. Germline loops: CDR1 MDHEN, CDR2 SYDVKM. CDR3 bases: TGTGCCAGCAGTCCACTGGGCTCGGGGCTCACCTACGAGCAGTACTTC. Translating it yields CASSPLGSGLTYEQYF. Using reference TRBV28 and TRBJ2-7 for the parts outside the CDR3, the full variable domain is DVKVTQSSRYLVKRTGEKVFLECVQDMDHENMFWYRQDPGLGLRLIYFSYDVKMKEKGDIPEGYSVSREKKERFSLILESASTNQTSMYLCASSPLGSGLTYEQYFGPGTRLTVT.

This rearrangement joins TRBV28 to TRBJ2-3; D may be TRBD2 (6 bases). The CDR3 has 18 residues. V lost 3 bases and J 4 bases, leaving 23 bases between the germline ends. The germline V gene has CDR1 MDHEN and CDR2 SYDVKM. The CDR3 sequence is CASSFFGGVGLGADTQYF. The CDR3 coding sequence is TGTGCCAGCAGTTTCTTCGGCGGGGTGGGTCTGGGGGCAGATACGCAGTATTTT.

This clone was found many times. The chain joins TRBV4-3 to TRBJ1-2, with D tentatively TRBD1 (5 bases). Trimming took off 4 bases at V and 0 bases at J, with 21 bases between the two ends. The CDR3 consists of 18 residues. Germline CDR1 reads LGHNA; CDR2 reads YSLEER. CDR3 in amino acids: CASSPQPRTYSTNYGYTF. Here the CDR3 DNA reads TGCGCCAGCAGCCCCCAGCCAAGGACATACTCGACTAACTATGGCTACACCTTC.

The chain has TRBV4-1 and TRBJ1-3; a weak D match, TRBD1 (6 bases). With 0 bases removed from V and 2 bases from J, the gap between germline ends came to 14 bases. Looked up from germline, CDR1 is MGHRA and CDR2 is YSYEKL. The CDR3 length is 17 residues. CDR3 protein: CASSQDVNRVAGNTIYF. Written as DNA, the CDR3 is TGCGCCAGCAGCCAAGATGTAAACAGGGTGGCTGGAAACACCATATATTTT.

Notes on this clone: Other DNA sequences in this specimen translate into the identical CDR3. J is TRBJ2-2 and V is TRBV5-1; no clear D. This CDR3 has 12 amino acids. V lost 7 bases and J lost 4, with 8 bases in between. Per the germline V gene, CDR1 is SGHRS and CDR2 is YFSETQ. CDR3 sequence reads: CASSFGTGELFF. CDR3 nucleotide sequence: TGCGCCAGCTCTTTCGGCACCGGGGAGCTGTTTTTT. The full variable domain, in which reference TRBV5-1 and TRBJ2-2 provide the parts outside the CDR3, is KAGVTQTPRYLIKTRGQQVTLSCSPISGHRSVSWYQQTPGQGLQFLFEYFSETQRNKGNFPGRFSGRQFSNSRSEMNVSTLELGDSALYLCASSFGTGELFFGEGSRLTVL.

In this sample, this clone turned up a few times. This CDR3 reads CASSSVGGTIYF. The CDR3, as DNA: TGTGCCAGCAGCTCCGTAGGGGGTACCATATATTTT. The chain has TRBV7-2 and TRBJ1-3; perhaps TRBD1 as D (6 bases). Germline V lookup: CDR1 SGHTA, CDR2 FQGNSA. V dropped 4 bases and J dropped 10 bases, with 11 bases sitting between them. The CDR3 totals 12 residues.

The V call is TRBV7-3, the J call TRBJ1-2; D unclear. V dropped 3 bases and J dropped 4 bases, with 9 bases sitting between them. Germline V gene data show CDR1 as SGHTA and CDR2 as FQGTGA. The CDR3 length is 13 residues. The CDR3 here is CASSLDQSYGYTF. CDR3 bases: TGTGCCAGCAGCTTGGACCAGTCCTATGGCTACACCTTC.

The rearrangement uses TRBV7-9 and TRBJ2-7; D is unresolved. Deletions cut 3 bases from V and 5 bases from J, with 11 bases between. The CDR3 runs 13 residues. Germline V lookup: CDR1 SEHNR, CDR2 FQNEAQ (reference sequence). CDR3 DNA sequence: TGTGCCAGCAGCTTTATGGGGTACAACGAGCAGTACTTC. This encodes CASSFMGYNEQYF.

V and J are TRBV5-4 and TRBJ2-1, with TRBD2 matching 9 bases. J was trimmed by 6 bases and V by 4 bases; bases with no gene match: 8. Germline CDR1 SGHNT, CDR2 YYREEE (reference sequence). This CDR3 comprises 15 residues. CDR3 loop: CASSLGREGGNEQFF. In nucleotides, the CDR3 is TGTGCCAGCAGCCTAGGGCGGGAGGGGGGCAATGAGCAGTTCTTC.

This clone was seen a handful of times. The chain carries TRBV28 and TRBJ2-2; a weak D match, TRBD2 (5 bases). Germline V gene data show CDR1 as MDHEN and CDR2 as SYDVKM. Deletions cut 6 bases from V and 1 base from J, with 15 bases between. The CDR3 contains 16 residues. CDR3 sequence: CASSPVRVGNTGELFF. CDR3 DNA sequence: TGTGCCAGCAGCCCTGTGAGGGTGGGGAACACCGGGGAGCTGTTTTTT.

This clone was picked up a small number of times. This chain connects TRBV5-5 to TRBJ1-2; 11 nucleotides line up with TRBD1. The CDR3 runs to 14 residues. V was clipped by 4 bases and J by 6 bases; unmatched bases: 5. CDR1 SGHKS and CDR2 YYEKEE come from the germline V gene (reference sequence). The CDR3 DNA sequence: TGTGCCAGCAGCGGGGACAGGGGGAGCAATGGCTACACCTTC. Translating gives CASSGDRGSNGYTF.

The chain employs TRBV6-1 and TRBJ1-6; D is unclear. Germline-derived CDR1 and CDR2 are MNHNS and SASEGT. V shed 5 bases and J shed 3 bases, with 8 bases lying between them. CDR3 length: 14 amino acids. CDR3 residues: CASSYGLYNSPLHF. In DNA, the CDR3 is TGTGCCAGCAGTTATGGGCTCTATAATTCACCCCTCCACTTT.

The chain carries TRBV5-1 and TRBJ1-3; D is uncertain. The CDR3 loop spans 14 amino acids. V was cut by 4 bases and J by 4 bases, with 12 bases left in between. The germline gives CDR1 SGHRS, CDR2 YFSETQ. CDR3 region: CASSIGRGGNTIYF. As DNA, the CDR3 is TGCGCCAGCAGCATTGGACGTGGAGGAAACACCATATATTTT.

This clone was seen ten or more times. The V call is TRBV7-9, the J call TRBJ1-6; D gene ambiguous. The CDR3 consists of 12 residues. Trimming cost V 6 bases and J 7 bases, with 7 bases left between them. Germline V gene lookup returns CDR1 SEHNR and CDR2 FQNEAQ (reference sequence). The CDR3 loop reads CASSIENSPLHF. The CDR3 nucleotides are TGTGCCAGCAGTATAGAAAATTCACCCCTCCACTTT.

CDR3 in amino acids: CASSERGQGTEAFF. Written as DNA, the CDR3 is TGTGCCAGCAGCGAGAGGGGACAGGGGACTGAAGCTTTCTTT. The chain is built from TRBV9 and TRBJ1-1, with 10 positions matching TRBD1. CDR1 is SGDLS and CDR2 is YYNGEE in the germline V gene. The V and J ends lost 3 bases and 5 bases, in that order; junction bases with no gene match: 4. This CDR3 contains 14 residues.

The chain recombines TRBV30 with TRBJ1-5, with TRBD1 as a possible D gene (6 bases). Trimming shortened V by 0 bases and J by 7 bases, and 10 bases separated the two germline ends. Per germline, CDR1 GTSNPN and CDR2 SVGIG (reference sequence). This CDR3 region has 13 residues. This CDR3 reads CAWSVQGQQPQHF. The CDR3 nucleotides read TGTGCCTGGAGTGTACAGGGTCAACAGCCCCAGCATTTT. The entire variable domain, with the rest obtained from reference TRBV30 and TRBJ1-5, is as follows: SQTIHQWPATLVQPVGSPLSLECTVEGTSNPNLYWYRQAAGRGLQLLFYSVGIGQISSEVPQNLSASRPQDRQFILSSKKLLLSDSGFYLCAWSVQGQQPQHFGDGTRLSIL.

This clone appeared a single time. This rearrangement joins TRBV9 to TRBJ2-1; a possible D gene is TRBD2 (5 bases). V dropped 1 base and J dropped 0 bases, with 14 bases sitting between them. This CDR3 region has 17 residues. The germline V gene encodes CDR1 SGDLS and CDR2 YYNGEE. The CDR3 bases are TGTGCCAGCAGCGTATCTCCGATAGGGAGCTCCTACAATGAGCAGTTCTTC. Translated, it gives CASSVSPIGSSYNEQFF.

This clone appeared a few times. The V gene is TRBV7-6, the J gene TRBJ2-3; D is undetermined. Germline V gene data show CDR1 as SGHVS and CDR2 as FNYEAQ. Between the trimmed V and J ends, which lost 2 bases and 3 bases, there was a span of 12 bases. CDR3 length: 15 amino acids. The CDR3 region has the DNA TGTGCCAGCAGCTTATGGGCAGAAGGAACAGATACGCAGTATTTT. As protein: CASSLWAEGTDTQYF.